The 2 T cell receptor beta chains listed next were all sequenced from one sample in a study of Graves' ophthalmopathy and Graves' hyperthyroidism. Amplification from RNA transcripts yielded the TCR beta CDR3 regions. The authors performed first-round RT-PCR with HTBI primers and then a second-round multiplex PCR. One entry per CDR3 protein, called by TCRdb with MiXCR from the multiplex PCR reads. The sample records almost 750,000 distinct CDR3 sequences, around 40% being singletons. The sample was peripheral blood. The receptors were sampled from an adult man with Graves' ophthalmopathy.

The chain uses TRBV7-3 and TRBJ1-5, with 9 nucleotides matching TRBD1. CDR1 and CDR2 from the germline V gene are SGHTA and FQGTGA. CDR3 length: 18 amino acids. V lost 1 base and J lost 3; bases outside the gene matches: 10. The CDR3 nucleotides are TGTGCCAGCAGCTTAAAGCGGAGGGACAGGGTCTACAATCAGCCCCAGCATTTT. This encodes CASSLKRRDRVYNQPQHF.

The chain has TRBV7-9 and TRBJ2-5; 9 nucleotides match TRBD1. Trimming took 5 bases from V and 5 from J; bases not matched to a gene: 15. Germline lookup yields CDR1 SEHNR and CDR2 FQNEAQ (reference sequence). CDR3 size: 17 residues. CDR3 sequence: CASSQAGGQGRRETQYF. DNA of the CDR3: TGTGCCAGCAGCCAAGCGGGTGGACAGGGGAGACGCGAGACCCAGTACTTC.